This T cell receptor (beta chain) was sequenced for a study of cytomegalovirus exposure and HLA in healthy donors. Study-level background: Earlier, some 180 million T cells were analyzed, and 90 million to 140 million unique TCR beta sequences were found among them.

Primers: 60 Vbeta forward and 13 Jbeta reverse. Measured with immunoSEQ multiplex PCR; TCRdb has only the in-frame clones, and not every one. The data contain tens of thousands of clones, approximately 79% of them singletons. The V end lost 3 bases, the J end lost 5 bases, and 11 bases lay between the germline ends. The CDR3 is 13 amino acids. CDR1 GTSNPN and CDR2 SVGIG come from the germline V gene (reference sequence). Overall study results and limits: CMV antigen specificity was confirmed in vitro for a few CMV-associated chains.

As concerns this clone: What it binds is unknown.

This chain joins TRBV30 and TRBJ1-3, with unresolved D. Sample: PBMCs. The origin of this receptor is a woman between 40 and 50 years old in good health and CMV-seropositive. The CDR3 loop reads CAWSSPLRNTIYF. CDR3 DNA sequence: TGTGCCTGGAGCTCTCCGCTAAGAAACACCATATATTTT.